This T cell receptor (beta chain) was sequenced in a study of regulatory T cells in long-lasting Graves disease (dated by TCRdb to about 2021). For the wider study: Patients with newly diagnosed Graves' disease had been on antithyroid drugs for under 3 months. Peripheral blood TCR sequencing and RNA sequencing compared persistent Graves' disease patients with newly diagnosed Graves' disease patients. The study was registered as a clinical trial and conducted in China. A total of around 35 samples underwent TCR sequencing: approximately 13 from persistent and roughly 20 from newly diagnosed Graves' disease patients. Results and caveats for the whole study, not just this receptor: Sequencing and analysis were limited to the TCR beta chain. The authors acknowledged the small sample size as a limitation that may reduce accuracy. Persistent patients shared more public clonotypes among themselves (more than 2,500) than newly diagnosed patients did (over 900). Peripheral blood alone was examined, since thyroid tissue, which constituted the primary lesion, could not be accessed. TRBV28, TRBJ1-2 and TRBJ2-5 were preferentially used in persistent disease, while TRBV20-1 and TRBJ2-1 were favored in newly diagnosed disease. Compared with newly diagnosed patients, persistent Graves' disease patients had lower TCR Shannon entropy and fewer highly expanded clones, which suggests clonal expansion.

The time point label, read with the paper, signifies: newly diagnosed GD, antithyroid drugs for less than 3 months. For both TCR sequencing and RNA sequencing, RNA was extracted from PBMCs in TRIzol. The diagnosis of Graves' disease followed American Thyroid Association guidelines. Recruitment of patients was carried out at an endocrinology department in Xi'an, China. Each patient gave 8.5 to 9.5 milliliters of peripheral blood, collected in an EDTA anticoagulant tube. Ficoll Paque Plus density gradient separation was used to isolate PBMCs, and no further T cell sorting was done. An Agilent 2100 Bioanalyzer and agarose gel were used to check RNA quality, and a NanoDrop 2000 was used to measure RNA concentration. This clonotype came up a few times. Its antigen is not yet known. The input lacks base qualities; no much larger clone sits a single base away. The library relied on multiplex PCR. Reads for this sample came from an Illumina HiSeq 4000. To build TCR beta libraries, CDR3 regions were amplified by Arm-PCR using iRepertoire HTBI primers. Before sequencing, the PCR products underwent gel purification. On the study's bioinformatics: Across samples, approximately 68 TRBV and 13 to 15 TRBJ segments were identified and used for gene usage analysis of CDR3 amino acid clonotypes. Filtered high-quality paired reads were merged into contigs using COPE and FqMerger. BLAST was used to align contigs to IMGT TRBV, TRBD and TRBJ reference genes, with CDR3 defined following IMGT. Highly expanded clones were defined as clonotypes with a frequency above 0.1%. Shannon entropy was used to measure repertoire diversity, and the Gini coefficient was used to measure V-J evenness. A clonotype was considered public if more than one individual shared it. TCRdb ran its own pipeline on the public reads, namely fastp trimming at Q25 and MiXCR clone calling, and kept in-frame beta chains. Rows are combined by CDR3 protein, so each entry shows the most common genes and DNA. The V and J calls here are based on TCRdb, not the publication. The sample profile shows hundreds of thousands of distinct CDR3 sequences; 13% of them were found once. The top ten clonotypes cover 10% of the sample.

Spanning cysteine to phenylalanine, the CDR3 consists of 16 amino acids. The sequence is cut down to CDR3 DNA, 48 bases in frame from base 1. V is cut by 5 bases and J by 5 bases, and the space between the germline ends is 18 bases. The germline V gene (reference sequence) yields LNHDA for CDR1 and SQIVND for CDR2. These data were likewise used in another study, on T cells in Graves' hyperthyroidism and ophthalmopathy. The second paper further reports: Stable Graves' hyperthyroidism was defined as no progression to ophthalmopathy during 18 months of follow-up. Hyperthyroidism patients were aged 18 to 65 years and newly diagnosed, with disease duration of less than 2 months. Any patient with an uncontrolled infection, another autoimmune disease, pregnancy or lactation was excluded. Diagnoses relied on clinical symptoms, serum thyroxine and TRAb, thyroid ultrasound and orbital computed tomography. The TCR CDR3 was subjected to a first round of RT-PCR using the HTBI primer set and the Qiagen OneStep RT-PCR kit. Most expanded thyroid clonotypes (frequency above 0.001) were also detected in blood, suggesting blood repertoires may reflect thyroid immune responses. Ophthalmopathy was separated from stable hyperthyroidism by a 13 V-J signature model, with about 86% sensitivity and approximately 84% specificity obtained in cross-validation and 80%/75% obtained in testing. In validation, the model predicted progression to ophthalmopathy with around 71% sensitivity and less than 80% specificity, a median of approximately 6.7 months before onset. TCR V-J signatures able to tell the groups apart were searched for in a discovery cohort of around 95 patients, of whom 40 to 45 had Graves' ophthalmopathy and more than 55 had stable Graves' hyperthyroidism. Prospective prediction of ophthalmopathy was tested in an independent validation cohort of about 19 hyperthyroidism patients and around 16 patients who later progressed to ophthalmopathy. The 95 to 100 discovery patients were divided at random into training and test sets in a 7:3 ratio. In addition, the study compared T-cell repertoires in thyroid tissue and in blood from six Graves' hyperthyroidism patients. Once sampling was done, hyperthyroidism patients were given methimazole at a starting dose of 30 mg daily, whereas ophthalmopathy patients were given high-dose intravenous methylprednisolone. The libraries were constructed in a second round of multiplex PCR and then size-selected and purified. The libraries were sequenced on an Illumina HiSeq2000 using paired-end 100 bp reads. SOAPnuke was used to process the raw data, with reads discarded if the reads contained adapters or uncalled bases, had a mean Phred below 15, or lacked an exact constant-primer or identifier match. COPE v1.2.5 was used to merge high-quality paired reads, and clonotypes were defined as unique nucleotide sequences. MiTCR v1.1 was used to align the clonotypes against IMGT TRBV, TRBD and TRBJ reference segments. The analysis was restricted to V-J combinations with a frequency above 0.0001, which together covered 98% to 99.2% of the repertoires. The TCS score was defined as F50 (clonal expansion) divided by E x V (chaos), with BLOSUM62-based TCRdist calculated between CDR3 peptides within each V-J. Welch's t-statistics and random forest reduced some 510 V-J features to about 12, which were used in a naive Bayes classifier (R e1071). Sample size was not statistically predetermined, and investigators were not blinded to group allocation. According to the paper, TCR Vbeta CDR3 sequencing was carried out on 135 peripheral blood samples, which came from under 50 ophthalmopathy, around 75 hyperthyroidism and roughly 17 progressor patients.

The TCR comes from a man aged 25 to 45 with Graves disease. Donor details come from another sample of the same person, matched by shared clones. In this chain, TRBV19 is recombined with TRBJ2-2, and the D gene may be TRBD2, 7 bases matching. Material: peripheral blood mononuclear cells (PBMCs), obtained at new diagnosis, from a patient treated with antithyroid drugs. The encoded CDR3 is CASSPPGRGFTGELFF. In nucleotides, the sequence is TGTGCCAGTAGTCCCCCTGGGAGGGGGTTTACCGGGGAGCTGTTTTTT.